The rows below give T cell receptor beta chains drawn from one sample of a study of T cell repertoires in cytomegalovirus infection. One entry per CDR3 protein results from TCRdb running MiXCR on the reads. This table holds more than 500,000 distinct CDR3 sequences, more than 15% found once. The sequenced material came from CD8+ T cells from PBMCs. These TCRs come from a human donor in good health (CMV status not recorded). Some clones in this sample may be carry-over from other donors' samples. The CDR3 runs from the conserved cysteine through the conserved F or W. Each record gives: J gene, clone size, V gene, D gene, CDR3 protein, CDR3 DNA. D genes are given only for firm matches. The size entry is marked missing in some rows and otherwise reads once, few, many or a size class.

TRBJ2-1,many,TRBV10-2,TRBD2,CASSVLAGPNEQFF,TGCGCCAGCAGTGTCCTAGCGGGTCCCAATGAGCAGTTCTTC
TRBJ1-2,many,TRBV28,.,CASSLFMGGADYGYTF,TGTGCCAGCAGTTTATTCATGGGGGGCGCCGACTATGGCTACACCTTC
TRBJ2-1,.,TRBV7-3,.,CASSALDNEQFF,TGTGCCAGCAGCGCCCTAGACAATGAGCAGTTCTTC
TRBJ2-2,many,TRBV7-3,.,CASSIPPGELFF,TGTGCCAGCAGCATACCCCCCGGGGAGCTGTTTTTT
TRBJ1-2,.,TRBV27,.,CASSSGAINPFYGYTF,TGTGCCAGCAGTTCGGGGGCGATCAATCCTTTCTATGGCTACACCTTC
TRBJ2-6,few,TRBV19,.,CASIYSRGSGANVLTF,TGTGCCAGTATTTACTCGCGGGGCTCTGGGGCCAACGTCCTGACTTTC
TRBJ2-7,few,TRBV10-2,TRBD2,CATSGYLAGDSYEQYF,TGCGCCACCTCAGGGTACCTAGCGGGAGATAGCTACGAGCAGTACTTC
TRBJ1-1,.,TRBV24-1,TRBD1,CATSDWDRGPLEAFF,TGTGCCACCAGTGACTGGGACAGGGGTCCCCTTGAAGCTTTCTTT
TRBJ1-2,.,TRBV7-9,TRBD1,CASSPQTGDGYTF,TGTGCCAGCAGCCCCCAAACAGGGGACGGCTACACCTTC
TRBJ1-4,.,TRBV19,.,CASSIEAEKLFF,TGTGCCAGTAGTATAGAAGCTGAAAAACTGTTTTTT
TRBJ1-1,once,TRBV27,TRBD1,CASRLDRGWTEAFF,TGTGCCAGCAGGCTGGACAGGGGATGGACTGAAGCTTTCTTT
TRBJ1-2,.,TRBV6-5,.,CASSYSRAANYGYTF,TGTGCCAGCAGTTACTCGAGGGCAGCTAACTATGGCTACACCTTC
TRBJ2-5,many,TRBV12-3/TRBV12-4,.,CASRSLDSPETQYF,TGTGCCAGCCGATCTCTGGACAGCCCAGAGACCCAGTACTTC
TRBJ2-1,few,TRBV20-1,.,CSAGPHGIYNEQFF,TGCAGTGCTGGGCCCCACGGAATTTACAATGAGCAGTTCTTC
TRBJ2-1,.,TRBV30,TRBD1,CASNRDRVDNEQFF,TGTGCCTCAAACCGGGACAGGGTCGACAATGAGCAGTTCTTC
TRBJ1-1,few,TRBV19,TRBD1,CASTYPGQVNTEAFF,TGTGCCAGTACCTACCCGGGACAGGTGAACACTGAAGCTTTCTTT